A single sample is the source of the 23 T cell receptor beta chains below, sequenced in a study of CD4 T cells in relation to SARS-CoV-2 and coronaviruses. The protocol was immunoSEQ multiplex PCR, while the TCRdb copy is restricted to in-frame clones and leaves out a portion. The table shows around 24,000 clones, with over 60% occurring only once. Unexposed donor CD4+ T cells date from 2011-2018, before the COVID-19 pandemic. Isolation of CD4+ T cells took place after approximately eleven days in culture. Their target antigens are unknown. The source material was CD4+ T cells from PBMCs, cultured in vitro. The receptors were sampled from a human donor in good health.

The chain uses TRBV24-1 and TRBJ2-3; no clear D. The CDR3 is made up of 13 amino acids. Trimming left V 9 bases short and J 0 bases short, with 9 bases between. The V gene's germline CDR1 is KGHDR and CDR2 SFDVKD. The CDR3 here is CATGPSSTDTQYF. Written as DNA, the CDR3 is TGTGCCACCGGACCGTCTAGCACAGATACGCAGTATTTT.

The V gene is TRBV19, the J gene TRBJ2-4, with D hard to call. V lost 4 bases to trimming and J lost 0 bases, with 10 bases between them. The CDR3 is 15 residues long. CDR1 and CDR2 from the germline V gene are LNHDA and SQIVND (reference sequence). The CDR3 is CASSKGIVAKNIQYF. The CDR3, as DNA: TGTGCCAGTAGTAAGGGCATCGTAGCCAAAAACATTCAGTACTTC.

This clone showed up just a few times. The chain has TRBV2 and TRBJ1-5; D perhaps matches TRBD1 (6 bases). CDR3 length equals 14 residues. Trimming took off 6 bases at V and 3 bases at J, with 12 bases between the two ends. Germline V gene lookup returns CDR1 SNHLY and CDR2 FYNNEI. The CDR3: CASSWEGVNQPQHF. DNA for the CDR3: TGTGCCAGCAGCTGGGAGGGGGTCAATCAGCCCCAGCATTTT.

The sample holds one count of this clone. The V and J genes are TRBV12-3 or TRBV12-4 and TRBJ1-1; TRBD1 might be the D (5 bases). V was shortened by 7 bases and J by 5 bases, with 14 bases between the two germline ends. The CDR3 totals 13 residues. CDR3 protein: CASTTGARTEAFF. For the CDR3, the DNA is TGTGCCAGCACCACAGGTGCGCGTACTGAAGCTTTCTTT.

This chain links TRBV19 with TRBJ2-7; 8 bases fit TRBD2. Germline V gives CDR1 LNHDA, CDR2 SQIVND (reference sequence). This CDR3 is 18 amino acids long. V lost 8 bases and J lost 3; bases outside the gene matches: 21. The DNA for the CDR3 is TGTGCCAGTGGTCCGAGGGGTTTCGGGCTAGCGGGTATCTACGAGCAGTACTTC. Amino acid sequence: CASGPRGFGLAGIYEQYF. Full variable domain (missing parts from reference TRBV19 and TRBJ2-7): DGGITQSPKYLFRKEGQNVTLSCEQNLNHDAMYWYRQDPGQGLRLIYYSQIVNDFQKGDIAEGYSVSREKKESFPLTVTSAQKNPTAFYLCASGPRGFGLAGIYEQYFGPGTRLTVT.

The CDR3 DNA reads TGTGCCAGCAGCTCTGGGGGGGCTATAGGTTCCTACGAGCAGTACTTC. Translated: CASSSGGAIGSYEQYF. The V call is TRBV5-4, the J call TRBJ2-7, with a weak D call TRBD2 (7 bases). The CDR3 has 16 residues. Looked up from germline, CDR1 is SGHNT and CDR2 is YYREEE (reference sequence). V was pared by 3 bases and J by 1 base, with 17 bases between.

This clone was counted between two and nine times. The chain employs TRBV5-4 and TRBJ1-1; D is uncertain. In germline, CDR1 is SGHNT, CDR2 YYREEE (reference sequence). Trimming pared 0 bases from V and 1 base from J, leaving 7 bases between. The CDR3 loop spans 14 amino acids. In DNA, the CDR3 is TGTGCCAGCAGCTTGGACAGAGCGAACACTGAAGCTTTCTTT. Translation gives CASSLDRANTEAFF.

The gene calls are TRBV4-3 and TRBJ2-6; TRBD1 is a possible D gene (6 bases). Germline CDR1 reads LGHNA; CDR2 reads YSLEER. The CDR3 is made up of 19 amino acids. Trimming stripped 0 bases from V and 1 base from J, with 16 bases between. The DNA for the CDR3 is TGCGCCAGCAGCCAAGACCCCCAGGGGACCTATTCTGGGGCCAACGTCCTGACTTTC. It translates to CASSQDPQGTYSGANVLTF.

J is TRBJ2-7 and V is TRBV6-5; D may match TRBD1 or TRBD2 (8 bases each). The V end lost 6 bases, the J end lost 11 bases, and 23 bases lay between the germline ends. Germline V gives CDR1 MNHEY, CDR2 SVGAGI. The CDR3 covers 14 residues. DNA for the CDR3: TGTGCCAGCAGCAGGACAGGGACTAGTGGAGAGGAGTACTTC. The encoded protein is CASSRTGTSGEEYF.

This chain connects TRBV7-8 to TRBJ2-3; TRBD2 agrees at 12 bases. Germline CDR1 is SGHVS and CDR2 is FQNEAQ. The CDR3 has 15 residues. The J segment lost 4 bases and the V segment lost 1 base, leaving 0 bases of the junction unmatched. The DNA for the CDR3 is TGTGCCAGCAGCTTAGGGACTAGCGGGGCAGATACGCAGTATTTT. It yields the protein CASSLGTSGADTQYF.

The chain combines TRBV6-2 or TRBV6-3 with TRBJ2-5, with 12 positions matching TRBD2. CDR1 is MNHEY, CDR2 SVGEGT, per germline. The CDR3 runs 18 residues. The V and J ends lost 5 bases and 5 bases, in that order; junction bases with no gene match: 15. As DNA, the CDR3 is TGTGCCAGCAGTCCCTCGGGACTAGCGGGCCCGCGGGGGGAGACCCAGTACTTC. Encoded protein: CASSPSGLAGPRGETQYF.

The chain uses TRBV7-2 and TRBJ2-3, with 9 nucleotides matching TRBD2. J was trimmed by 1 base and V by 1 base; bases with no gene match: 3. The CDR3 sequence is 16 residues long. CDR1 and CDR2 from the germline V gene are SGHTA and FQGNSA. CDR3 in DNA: TGTGCCAGCAGCTTAGGAAGCGGGGGGCGCACAGATACGCAGTATTTT. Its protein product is CASSLGSGGRTDTQYF.

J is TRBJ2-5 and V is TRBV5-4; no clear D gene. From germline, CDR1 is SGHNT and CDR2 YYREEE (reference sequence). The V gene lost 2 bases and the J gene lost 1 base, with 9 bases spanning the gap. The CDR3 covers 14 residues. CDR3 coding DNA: TGTGCCAGCAGCTTACGGTTGAGCCAAGAGACCCAGTACTTC. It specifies CASSLRLSQETQYF.

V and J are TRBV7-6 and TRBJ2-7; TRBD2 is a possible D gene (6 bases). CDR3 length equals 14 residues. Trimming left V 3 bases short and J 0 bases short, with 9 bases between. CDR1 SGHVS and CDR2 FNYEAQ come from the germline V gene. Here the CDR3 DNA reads TGTGCCAGCAGCTTGGGGGGTTTCTCCTACGAGCAGTACTTC. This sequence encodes CASSLGGFSYEQYF.

This CDR3 reads CASSQGQRRNTIYF. In DNA form, the CDR3 reads TGTGCCAGCAGCCAGGGACAGCGGAGAAACACCATATATTTT. The chain has TRBV28 and TRBJ1-3; 7 bases match TRBD1. This CDR3 has 14 residues. Germline V gives CDR1 MDHEN, CDR2 SYDVKM. V was clipped by 6 bases and J by 5 bases; unmatched bases: 7.

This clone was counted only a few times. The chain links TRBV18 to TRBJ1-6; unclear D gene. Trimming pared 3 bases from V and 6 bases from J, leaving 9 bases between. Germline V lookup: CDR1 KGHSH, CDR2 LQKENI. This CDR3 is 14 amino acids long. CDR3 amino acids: CASSPDQANSPLHF. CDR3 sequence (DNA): TGTGCCAGCTCACCGGATCAGGCTAATTCACCCCTCCACTTT.

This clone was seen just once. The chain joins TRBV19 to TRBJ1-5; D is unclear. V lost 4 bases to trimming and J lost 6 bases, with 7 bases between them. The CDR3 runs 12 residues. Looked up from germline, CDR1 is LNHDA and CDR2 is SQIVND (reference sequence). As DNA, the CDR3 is TGTGCCAGTAGTACTGTCGGTCAGCCCCAGCATTTT. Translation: CASSTVGQPQHF.

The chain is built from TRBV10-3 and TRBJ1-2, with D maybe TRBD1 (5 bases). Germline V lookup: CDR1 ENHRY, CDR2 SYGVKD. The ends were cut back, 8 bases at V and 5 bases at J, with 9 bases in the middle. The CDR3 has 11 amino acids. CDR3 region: CAIPGTYGYTF. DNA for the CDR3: TGTGCCATCCCGGGGACTTATGGCTACACCTTC.

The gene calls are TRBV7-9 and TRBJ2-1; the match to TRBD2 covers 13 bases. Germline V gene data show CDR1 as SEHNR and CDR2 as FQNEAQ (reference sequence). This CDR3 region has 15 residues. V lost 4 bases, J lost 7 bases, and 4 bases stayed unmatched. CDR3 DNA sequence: TGTGCCAGCAGCTCAAGGACTAGCGGGAGTAATGAGCAGTTCTTC. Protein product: CASSSRTSGSNEQFF.

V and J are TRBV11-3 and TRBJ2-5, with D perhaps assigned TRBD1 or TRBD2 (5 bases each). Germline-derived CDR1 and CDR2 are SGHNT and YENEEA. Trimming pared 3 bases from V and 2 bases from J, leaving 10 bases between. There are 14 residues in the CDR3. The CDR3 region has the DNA TGTGCCAGCAGCTTTGGGGGAACGCAAGAGACCCAGTACTTC. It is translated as CASSFGGTQETQYF.

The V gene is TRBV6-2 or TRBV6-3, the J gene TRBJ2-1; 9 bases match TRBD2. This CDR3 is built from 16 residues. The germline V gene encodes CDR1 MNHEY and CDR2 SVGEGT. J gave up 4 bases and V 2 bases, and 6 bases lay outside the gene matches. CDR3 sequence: CASSYPGLAPYNEQFF. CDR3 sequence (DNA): TGTGCCAGCAGTTACCCTGGACTAGCGCCTTACAATGAGCAGTTCTTC.

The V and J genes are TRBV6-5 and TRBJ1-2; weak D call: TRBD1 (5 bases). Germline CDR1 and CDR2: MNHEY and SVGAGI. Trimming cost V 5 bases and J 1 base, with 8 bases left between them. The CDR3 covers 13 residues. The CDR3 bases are TGTGCCAGCAGTCTAGGGGTTAACTATGGCTACACCTTC. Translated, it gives CASSLGVNYGYTF.

CDR3 in amino acids: CASRDRGLRGTEAFF. CDR3 DNA sequence: TGTGCCAGCAGAGACAGGGGGCTAAGAGGGACTGAAGCTTTCTTT. The chain has TRBV7-8 and TRBJ1-1; 10 bases match TRBD1. V trimming: 6 bases; J trimming: 5 bases; junction bases outside the gene matches: 9. In germline, CDR1 is SGHVS, CDR2 FQNEAQ. The CDR3 totals 15 residues.